This entry lists 2 T cell receptor beta chains sequenced from one sample in a study of cytomegalovirus exposure and HLA in healthy donors (dated by TCRdb to the late 2010s). Library generation was performed with the immunoSEQ multiplex PCR assay. The multiplex PCR relied on a mix of 60 forward primers for TCR Vbeta segments and 13 reverse primers for TCR Jbeta segments. TCRdb provides this immuneACCESS table in a form limited to in-frame rearrangements. Some clones are lacking; in checked studies, under half of them reflect an unresolved V gene, and why the rest are absent is not known. The sample table holds more than 150,000 clones, of which around 80% were seen once. The biggest ten clones account for 1.4% of the sample. What was sequenced was PBMCs. These receptors all stem from a girl aged 10-17 years in good health and CMV-seropositive.

The chain links TRBV11-2 to TRBJ2-1; 9 bases align to TRBD2. The J segment lost 4 bases and the V segment lost 5 bases, leaving 6 bases of the junction unmatched. The CDR3 is 15 residues long. CDR1 SGHAT and CDR2 FQNNGV come from the germline V gene. CDR3 protein: CASSPRAGGYNEQFF. CDR3 sequence (DNA): TGTGCCAGCAGCCCCAGGGCGGGAGGGTACAATGAGCAGTTCTTC.

V usage is TRBV6-4 and J usage is TRBJ1-1; no reliable D call. With 2 bases removed from V and 3 bases from J, the gap between germline ends came to 10 bases. Looked up from germline, CDR1 is MRHNA and CDR2 is SNTAGT. This CDR3 region has 14 residues. The CDR3 is CASSDQYRDTEAFF. CDR3 DNA sequence: TGTGCCAGCAGTGACCAGTACAGAGACACTGAAGCTTTCTTT.